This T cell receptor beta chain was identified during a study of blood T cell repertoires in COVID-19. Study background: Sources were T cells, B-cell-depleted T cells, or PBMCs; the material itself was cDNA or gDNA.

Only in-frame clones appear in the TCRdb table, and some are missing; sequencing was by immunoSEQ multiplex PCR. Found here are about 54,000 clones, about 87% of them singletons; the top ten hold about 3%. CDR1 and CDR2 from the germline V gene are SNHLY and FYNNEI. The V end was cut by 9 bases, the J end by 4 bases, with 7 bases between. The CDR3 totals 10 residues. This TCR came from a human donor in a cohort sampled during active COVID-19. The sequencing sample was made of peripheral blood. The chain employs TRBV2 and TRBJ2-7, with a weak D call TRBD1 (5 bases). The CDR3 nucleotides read TGTGCCAGGGGGCGTTACGAGCAGTACTTC. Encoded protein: CARGRYEQYF.